One TCR beta chain is described in this entry. Its antigen is not identified. All of the isolated RNA was reverse transcribed, so expressed TCRB transcripts were sequenced. Sequencing used immunoSEQ multiplex PCR; TCRdb keeps in-frame clones, though not all of them. The sample lists about 210,000 clones, about a tenth occurring once. Germline V gene data show CDR1 as SGHTA and CDR2 as FQGNSA. This CDR3 contains 16 residues. After removal of 3 bases from V and 6 bases from J, the junction contained 11 bases not matched to a gene. The sample is drawn from a study of beta chain features in type 1 diabetes. Study results and limitations: Among type 1 diabetes patients, VDJ junctions had fewer insertions and more deletions.

This sequence originates from a man between 18 and 29 years old in good health. The sequenced sample was central memory CD4+ T cells from blood. J is TRBJ2-3 and V is TRBV7-2, with 8 bases identical to TRBD1. The CDR3 DNA reads as TGTGCCAGCAGCTTGGCCCCCCAGGGGGCGCTTGATACGCAGTATTTT. Translated: CASSLAPQGALDTQYF.